The T cell receptor beta chain under discussion was sequenced for a study of identical twins' blood T cells. The CDR3 loop spans 15 amino acids. Germline V gives CDR1 ENHRY, CDR2 SYGVKD. Study-wide points: Each donor's most abundant TCRbeta clonotypes shared more CDR3 sequences with her twin than unrelated donors.

Comments on this clonotype: Its antigen is currently unknown. A much larger clone differs by one base, so this may be a read error.

TCRdb re-called the 5' RACE reads with MiXCR, one entry per CDR3 protein. Here the sample spans roughly 380,000 distinct CDR3 sequences, roughly 27% being singletons. This rearrangement joins TRBV10-3 to TRBJ2-3; 12 nucleotides line up with TRBD2. Source material: PBMCs. This receptor was taken from a woman aged 18-49 years in good health. The CDR3 nucleotides read TGTGCCATCAGTGTACTAGCGGGGGGCACAGATACGCGGTATTTT. This translates into CAISVLAGGTDTRYF.